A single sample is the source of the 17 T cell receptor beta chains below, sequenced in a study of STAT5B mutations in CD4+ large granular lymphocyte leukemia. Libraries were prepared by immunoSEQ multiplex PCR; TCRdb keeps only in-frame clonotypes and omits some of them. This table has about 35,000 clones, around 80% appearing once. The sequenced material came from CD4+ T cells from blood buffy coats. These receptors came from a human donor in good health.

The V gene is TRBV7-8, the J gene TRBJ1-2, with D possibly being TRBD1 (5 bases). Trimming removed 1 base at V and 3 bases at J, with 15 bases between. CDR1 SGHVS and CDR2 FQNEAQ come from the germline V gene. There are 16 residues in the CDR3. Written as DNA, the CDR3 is TGTGCCAGCAGCTTAGGTATACTGCGACAGCACTATGGCTACACCTTC. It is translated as CASSLGILRQHYGYTF.

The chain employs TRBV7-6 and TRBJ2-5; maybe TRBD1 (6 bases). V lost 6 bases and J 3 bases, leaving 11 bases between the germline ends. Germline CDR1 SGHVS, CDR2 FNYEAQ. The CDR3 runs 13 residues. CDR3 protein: CASRLSGEETQYF. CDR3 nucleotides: TGTGCCAGCAGGTTGTCAGGGGAAGAGACCCAGTACTTC. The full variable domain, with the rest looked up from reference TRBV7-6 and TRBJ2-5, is GAGVSQSPRYKVTKRGQDVALRCDPISGHVSLYWYRQALGQGPEFLTYFNYEAQQDKSGLPNDRFSAERPEGSISTLTIQRTEQRDSAMYRCASRLSGEETQYFGPGTRLLVL.

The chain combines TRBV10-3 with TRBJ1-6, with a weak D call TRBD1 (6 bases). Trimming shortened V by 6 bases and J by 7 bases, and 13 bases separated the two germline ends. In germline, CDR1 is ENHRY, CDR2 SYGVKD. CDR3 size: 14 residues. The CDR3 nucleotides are TGTGCCATCAGCCACAGGGAGGAGAATTCACCCCTCCACTTT. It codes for CAISHREENSPLHF.

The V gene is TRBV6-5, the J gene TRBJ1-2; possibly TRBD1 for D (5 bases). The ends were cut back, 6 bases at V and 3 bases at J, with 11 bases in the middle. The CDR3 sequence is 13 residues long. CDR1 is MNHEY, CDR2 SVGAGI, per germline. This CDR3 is CASSPGADYGYTF. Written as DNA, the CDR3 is TGTGCCAGCAGCCCCGGGGCCGACTATGGCTACACCTTC.

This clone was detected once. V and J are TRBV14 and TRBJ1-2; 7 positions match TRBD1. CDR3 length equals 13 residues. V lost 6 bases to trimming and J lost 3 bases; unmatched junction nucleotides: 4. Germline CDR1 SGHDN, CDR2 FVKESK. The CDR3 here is CASRRTGDYGYTF. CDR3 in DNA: TGTGCCAGCAGGAGAACAGGGGACTATGGCTACACCTTC. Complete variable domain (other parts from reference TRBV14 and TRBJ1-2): EAGVTQFPSHSVIEKGQTVTLRCDPISGHDNLYWYRRVMGKEIKFLLHFVKESKQDESGMPNNRFLAERTGGTYSTLKVQPAELEDSGVYFCASRRTGDYGYTFGSGTRLTVV.

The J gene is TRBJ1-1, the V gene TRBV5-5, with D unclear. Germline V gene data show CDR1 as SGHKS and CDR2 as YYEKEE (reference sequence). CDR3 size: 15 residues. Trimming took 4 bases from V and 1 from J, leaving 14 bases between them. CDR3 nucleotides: TGTGCCAGCAGCCCAAACGGGCAGGCGAACACTGAAGCTTTCTTT. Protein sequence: CASSPNGQANTEAFF.

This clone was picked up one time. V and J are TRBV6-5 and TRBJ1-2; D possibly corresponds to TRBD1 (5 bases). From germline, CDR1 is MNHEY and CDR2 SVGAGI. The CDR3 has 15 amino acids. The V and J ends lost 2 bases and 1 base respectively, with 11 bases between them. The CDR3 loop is CASSYRGVGNYGYTF. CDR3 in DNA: TGTGCCAGCAGTTACAGAGGGGTCGGTAACTATGGCTACACCTTC.

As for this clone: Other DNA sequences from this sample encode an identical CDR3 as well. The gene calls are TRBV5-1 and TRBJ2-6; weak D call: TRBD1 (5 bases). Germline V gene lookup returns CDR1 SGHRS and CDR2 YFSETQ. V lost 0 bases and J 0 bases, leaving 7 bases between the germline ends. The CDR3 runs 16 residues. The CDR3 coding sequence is TGCGCCAGCAGCTTGGAGGGGTCCTCTGGGGCCAACGTCCTGACTTTC. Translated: CASSLEGSSGANVLTF.

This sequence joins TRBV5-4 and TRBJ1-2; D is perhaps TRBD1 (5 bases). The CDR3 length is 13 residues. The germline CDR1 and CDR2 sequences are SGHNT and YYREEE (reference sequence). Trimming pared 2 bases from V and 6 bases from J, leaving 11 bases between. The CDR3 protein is CASSFPGLDGYTF. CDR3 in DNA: TGTGCCAGCAGCTTTCCGGGACTAGATGGCTACACCTTC. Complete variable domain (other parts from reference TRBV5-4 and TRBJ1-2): ETGVTQSPTHLIKTRGQQVTLRCSSQSGHNTVSWYQQALGQGPQFIFQYYREEENGRGNFPPRFSGLQFPNYSSELNVNALELDDSALYLCASSFPGLDGYTFGSGTRLTVV.

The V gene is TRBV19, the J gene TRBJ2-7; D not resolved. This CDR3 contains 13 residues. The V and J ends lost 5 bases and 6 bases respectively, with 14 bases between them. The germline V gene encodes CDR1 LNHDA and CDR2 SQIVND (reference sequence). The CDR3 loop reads CASSPGPRPEQYF. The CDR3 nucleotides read TGTGCCAGTAGTCCAGGACCCCGGCCCGAGCAGTACTTC.

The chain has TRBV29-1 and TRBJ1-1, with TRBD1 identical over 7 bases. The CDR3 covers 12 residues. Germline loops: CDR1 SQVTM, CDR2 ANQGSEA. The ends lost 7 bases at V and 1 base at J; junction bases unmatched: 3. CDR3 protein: CSAYRGNTEAFF. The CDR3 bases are TGCAGCGCCTACAGGGGGAACACTGAAGCTTTCTTT.

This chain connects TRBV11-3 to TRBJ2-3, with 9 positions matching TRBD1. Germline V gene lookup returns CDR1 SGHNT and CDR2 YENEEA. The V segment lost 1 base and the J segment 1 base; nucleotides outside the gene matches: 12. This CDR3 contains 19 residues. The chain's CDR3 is CASSLAPRDRVGGTDTQYF. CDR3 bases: TGTGCCAGCAGCTTAGCCCCACGGGACAGGGTGGGGGGCACAGATACGCAGTATTTT.

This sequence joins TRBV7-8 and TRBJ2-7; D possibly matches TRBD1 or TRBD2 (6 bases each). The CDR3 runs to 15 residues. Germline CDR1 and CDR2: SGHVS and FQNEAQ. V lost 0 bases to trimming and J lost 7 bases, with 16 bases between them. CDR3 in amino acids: CASSLASGAPGEQYF. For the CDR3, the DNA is TGTGCCAGCAGCTTAGCCTCGGGGGCGCCGGGGGAGCAGTACTTC. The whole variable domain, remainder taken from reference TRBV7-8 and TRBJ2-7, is GAGVSQSPRYKVAKRGQDVALRCDPISGHVSLFWYQQALGQGPEFLTYFQNEAQLDKSGLPSDRFFAERPEGSVSTLKIQRTQQEDSAVYLCASSLASGAPGEQYFGPGTRLTVT.

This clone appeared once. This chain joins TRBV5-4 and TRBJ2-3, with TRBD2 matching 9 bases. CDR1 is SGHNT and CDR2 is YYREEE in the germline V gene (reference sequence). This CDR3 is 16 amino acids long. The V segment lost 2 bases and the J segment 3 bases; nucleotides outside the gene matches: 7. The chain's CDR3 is CASSLLAGGLTDTQYF. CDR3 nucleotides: TGTGCCAGCAGCTTACTTGCGGGAGGGCTTACAGATACGCAGTATTTT.

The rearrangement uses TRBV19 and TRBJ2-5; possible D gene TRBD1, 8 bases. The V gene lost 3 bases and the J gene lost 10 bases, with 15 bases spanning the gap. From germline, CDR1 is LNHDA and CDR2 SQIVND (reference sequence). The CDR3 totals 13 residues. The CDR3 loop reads CASSIQTGEGQYF. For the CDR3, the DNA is TGTGCCAGTAGTATCCAGACAGGGGAGGGCCAGTACTTC. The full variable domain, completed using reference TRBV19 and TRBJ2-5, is DGGITQSPKYLFRKEGQNVTLSCEQNLNHDAMYWYRQDPGQGLRLIYYSQIVNDFQKGDIAEGYSVSREKKESFPLTVTSAQKNPTAFYLCASSIQTGEGQYFGPGTRLLVL.

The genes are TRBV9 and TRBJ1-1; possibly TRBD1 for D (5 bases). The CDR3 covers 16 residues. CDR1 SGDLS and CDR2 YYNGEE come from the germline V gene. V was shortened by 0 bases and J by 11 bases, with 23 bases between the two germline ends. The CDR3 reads CASSVVQGRRVREAFF. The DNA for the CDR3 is TGTGCCAGCAGCGTAGTGCAGGGTAGAAGGGTCCGGGAGGCTTTCTTT.

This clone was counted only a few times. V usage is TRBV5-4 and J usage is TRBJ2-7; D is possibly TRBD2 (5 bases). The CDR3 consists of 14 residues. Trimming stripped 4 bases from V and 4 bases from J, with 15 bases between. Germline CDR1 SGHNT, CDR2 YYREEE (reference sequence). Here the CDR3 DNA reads TGTGCCAGCAGCGGGAGTGGGCAACCATACGAGCAGTACTTC. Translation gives CASSGSGQPYEQYF.